A single sample is the source of the 32 T cell receptor beta chains below, sequenced in a study of cytomegalovirus exposure and HLA in healthy donors. PCR used 60 Vbeta primers and 13 Jbeta primers. This table comes from immunoSEQ multiplex PCR, and its TCRdb copy is limited to in-frame clones, with some not included. The table has about 170,000 clones, around 84% seen once. Sample: PBMCs. These receptors came from a man aged 30 to 45 in good health and CMV-seropositive.

Only a few counts were recorded for this clone. In DNA, the CDR3 is TGCGCCAGCAGCCTAGCCCCACAGGGGGATAATGAAAAACTGTTTTTT. It codes for CASSLAPQGDNEKLFF. The rearrangement joins TRBV5-1 to TRBJ1-4, with TRBD1 matching 8 bases. V shed 4 bases, J shed 4 bases, and the junction held 9 bases outside the gene matches. Germline CDR1 is SGHRS and CDR2 is YFSETQ. The CDR3 has 16 amino acids.

The chain uses TRBV27 and TRBJ2-5, with 12 positions matching TRBD2. The CDR3 runs 17 residues. Germline values: CDR1 MNHEY, CDR2 SMNVEV (reference sequence). V gave up 6 bases and J gave up 5 bases; unmatched junction bases: 13. CDR3 DNA: TGTGCCAGCAGCTTCCGCCCGACTAGCGGGAGAGGGGAGACCCAGTACTTC. Its translation: CASSFRPTSGRGETQYF.

V is TRBV6-5 and J is TRBJ1-1; 9 bases map to TRBD1. Trimming cost V 2 bases and J 6 bases; bases outside gene matches: 4. Germline V lookup: CDR1 MNHEY, CDR2 SVGAGI. The CDR3 sequence is 14 residues long. The CDR3 nucleotides read TGTGCCAGCAGTTACCCGGACAGGGGAGCTGAAGCTTTCTTT. This gives the protein CASSYPDRGAEAFF.

V gene TRBV11-3 combines with J gene TRBJ1-4, with D possibly TRBD1 on 5 matching bases. Germline loops: CDR1 SGHNT, CDR2 YENEEA. The V end was cut by 5 bases, the J end by 8 bases, with 12 bases between. This CDR3 comprises 13 residues. The CDR3 nucleotides are TGTGCCAGCAGCAGGGGCCTAAAGGAAAAACTGTTTTTT. Amino acid sequence: CASSRGLKEKLFF.

The rearrangement uses TRBV19 and TRBJ1-5; 7 bases fit TRBD1. Trimming took 6 bases from V and 2 from J; bases not matched to a gene: 7. This CDR3 region has 15 residues. Germline V gene lookup returns CDR1 LNHDA and CDR2 SQIVND (reference sequence). CDR3 sequence (DNA): TGTGCCAGTAGGTTTAGGGACAGTGGCAATCAGCCCCAGCATTTT. Residues: CASRFRDSGNQPQHF.

This chain uses TRBV5-6 with TRBJ2-3; D perhaps matches TRBD1 (5 bases). CDR3 length: 15 residues. V was trimmed by 0 bases and J by 1 base, leaving 9 bases between them. From germline, CDR1 is SGHDT and CDR2 YYEEEE. Written as DNA, the CDR3 is TGTGCCAGCAGCTTGGGATGGGGCGGCACAGATACGCAGTATTTT. Amino acids: CASSLGWGGTDTQYF.

The rearrangement joins TRBV19 to TRBJ1-2; 8 bases are shared with TRBD1. Germline lookup yields CDR1 LNHDA and CDR2 SQIVND (reference sequence). After removal of 2 bases from V and 5 bases from J, the junction contained 7 bases not matched to a gene. The CDR3 runs 15 residues. CDR3 DNA: TGTGCCAGTAGTATATTTCCAGGGGGCGGATATGGCTACACCTTC. Encoded protein: CASSIFPGGGYGYTF.

CDR3 sequence: CASRVSGSSYNEQFF. The CDR3 DNA reads TGTGCCAGCAGGGTGAGCGGGAGTTCCTACAATGAGCAGTTCTTC. The chain is built from TRBV6-5 and TRBJ2-1, with TRBD2 matching 8 bases. Germline CDR1 is MNHEY and CDR2 is SVGAGI. The junction had 5 bases not matched to a gene; V was cut back by 6 bases and J by 1 base. The CDR3 covers 15 residues.

The rearrangement joins TRBV7-2 to TRBJ2-2; 10 bases are a match to TRBD2. The CDR3 sequence is 18 residues long. CDR1 and CDR2 from the germline V gene are SGHTA and FQGNSA. With 8 bases clipped from V and 8 bases from J, the junction kept 20 bases outside the gene matches. The CDR3 loop reads CASFPRGLSGRAGGELFF. CDR3 DNA sequence: TGTGCCAGCTTCCCTCGGGGGCTAAGCGGGAGGGCCGGTGGGGAGCTGTTTTTT.

V is TRBV11-2 and J is TRBJ2-2, with a tentative D call TRBD2 (6 bases). CDR1 SGHAT and CDR2 FQNNGV come from the germline V gene. V was clipped by 3 bases and J by 0 bases, with 8 bases between them. This CDR3 comprises 15 residues. CDR3 sequence reads: CASSFGGTNTGELFF. The CDR3 region has the DNA TGTGCCAGCAGCTTTGGCGGGACGAACACCGGGGAGCTGTTTTTT.

The rearrangement uses TRBV6-4 and TRBJ2-1; the D gene is possibly TRBD2 (6 bases). The germline gives CDR1 MRHNA, CDR2 SNTAGT. The V and J ends lost 7 bases and 6 bases respectively, with 22 bases between them. The CDR3 is 16 amino acids. CDR3 sequence: CASTPGGDSYLNEQFF. In DNA, the CDR3 is TGTGCCAGCACTCCCGGAGGGGACTCCTATCTCAATGAGCAGTTCTTC.

The V gene is TRBV4-3, the J gene TRBJ2-2; 9 nucleotides line up with TRBD2. V lost 5 bases, J lost 3 bases, and 13 bases stayed unmatched. CDR3 length: 18 amino acids. The germline V gene encodes CDR1 LGHNA and CDR2 YSLEER. CDR3: CASSETTLAGSYTGELFF. CDR3 coding DNA: TGCGCCAGCAGCGAAACGACTCTAGCGGGATCTTACACCGGGGAGCTGTTTTTT.

The chain has TRBV19 and TRBJ1-1; 8 positions match TRBD1. The J segment lost 5 bases and the V segment lost 5 bases, leaving 13 bases of the junction unmatched. This CDR3 has 16 residues. Germline V lookup: CDR1 LNHDA, CDR2 SQIVND (reference sequence). CDR3 loop: CASSPGQGGTYTEAFF. The CDR3 DNA follows: TGTGCCAGTAGTCCCGGACAGGGAGGAACGTATACTGAAGCTTTCTTT.

This rearrangement joins TRBV7-9 to TRBJ2-3; 11 bases line up with TRBD1. J gave up 6 bases and V 2 bases, and 4 bases lay outside the gene matches. CDR3 length: 15 residues. Germline CDR1 and CDR2: SEHNR and FQNEAQ (reference sequence). CDR3 residues: CASSLRTGGSDTQYF. The CDR3 DNA reads as TGTGCCAGCAGCTTACGGACAGGGGGCAGTGATACGCAGTATTTT.

The chain combines TRBV10-3 with TRBJ2-1; D is perhaps TRBD2 (6 bases). The CDR3 consists of 15 residues. Germline V CDR1 and CDR2: ENHRY, SYGVKD. Trimming pared 3 bases from V and 5 bases from J, leaving 14 bases between. The CDR3 loop reads CAISDPGLGHNEQFF. The CDR3, as DNA: TGTGCCATCAGTGATCCGGGACTGGGCCACAATGAGCAGTTCTTC.

This clone was recorded only once. At one end the junction does not follow the germline gene, possibly because of a read error. The V call is TRBV7-9, the J call TRBJ2-3, with TRBD2 matching 9 bases. Germline V lookup: CDR1 SEHNR, CDR2 FQNEAQ (reference sequence). There are 12 residues in the CDR3. This CDR3 reads CSSSYGTSPQYF. The DNA of the CDR3 is TGTTCCAGCAGCTACGGGACTAGCCCGCAGTATTTT.

V gene TRBV6-5 combines with J gene TRBJ1-2; unclear D gene. The CDR3 spans 13 residues. Germline V CDR1 and CDR2: MNHEY, SVGAGI. The V end lost 1 base, the J end lost 3 bases, and 6 bases lay between the germline ends. In DNA form, the CDR3 reads TGTGCCAGCAGTTACTTGGGCCACTATGGCTACACCTTC. Translating gives CASSYLGHYGYTF.

The J gene is TRBJ2-1, the V gene TRBV5-1; TRBD1 matches 9 bases. There are 16 residues in the CDR3. The V segment lost 2 bases and the J segment 10 bases; nucleotides outside the gene matches: 13. The V gene's germline CDR1 is SGHRS and CDR2 YFSETQ. CDR3 residues: CASSFSPGQGISEQFF. In nucleotides, the CDR3 is TGCGCCAGCAGCTTTTCCCCGGGACAGGGTATCTCGGAGCAGTTCTTC.

The chain couples TRBV27 to TRBJ1-2; perhaps TRBD1 as D (5 bases). The germline gives CDR1 MNHEY, CDR2 SMNVEV (reference sequence). The CDR3 consists of 14 residues. V was cut by 5 bases and J by 2 bases, with 12 bases left in between. CDR3 DNA sequence: TGTGCCAGCAGTCCCCTCCAGGGAAACTATGGCTACACCTTC. This gives the protein CASSPLQGNYGYTF.

The genes are TRBV9 and TRBJ1-1, with D possibly TRBD1 on 5 matching bases. Germline lookup yields CDR1 SGDLS and CDR2 YYNGEE. This CDR3 has 14 amino acids. Trimming stripped 4 bases from V and 5 bases from J, with 15 bases between. The CDR3 sequence is CASSYTGGGTEAFF. In DNA, the CDR3 is TGTGCCAGCAGCTACACGGGCGGGGGGACTGAAGCTTTCTTT. Complete variable domain (other parts from reference TRBV9 and TRBJ1-1): DSGVTQTPKHLITATGQRVTLRCSPRSGDLSVYWYQQSLDQGLQFLIQYYNGEERAKGNILERFSAQQFPDLHSELNLSSLELGDSALYFCASSYTGGGTEAFFGQGTRLTVV.

This clone was picked up a small number of times. The gene calls are TRBV6-1 and TRBJ1-1; D might be TRBD1 (6 bases). Germline lookup yields CDR1 MNHNS and CDR2 SASEGT. The CDR3 contains 16 residues. V shed 4 bases and J shed 0 bases, with 15 bases lying between them. In nucleotides, the CDR3 is TGTGCCAGCAGTGGAGAGGTCAGGGGTCTGAACACTGAAGCTTTCTTT. This encodes CASSGEVRGLNTEAFF.

This chain connects TRBV5-1 to TRBJ2-2, with 7 bases identical to TRBD1. The ends lost 4 bases at V and 9 bases at J; junction bases unmatched: 12. This CDR3 has 15 residues. Per the germline V gene, CDR1 is SGHRS and CDR2 is YFSETQ. The CDR3 reads CASSHPGQPSRELFF. The CDR3 bases are TGCGCCAGCAGCCATCCGGGACAGCCAAGCAGGGAGCTGTTTTTT.

The genes are TRBV6-6 and TRBJ1-1; weak D call: TRBD1 (5 bases). CDR1 and CDR2 from the germline V gene are MNHNY and SVGAGI (reference sequence). There are 14 residues in the CDR3. The V and J ends lost 3 bases and 1 base respectively, with 9 bases between them. The CDR3 here is CASSYSTGNTEAFF. CDR3 DNA sequence: TGTGCCAGCAGTTATAGCACAGGGAACACTGAAGCTTTCTTT.

The V gene is TRBV14, the J gene TRBJ2-7; 10 positions agree with TRBD2. J gave up 6 bases and V 2 bases, and 7 bases lay outside the gene matches. Germline V gives CDR1 SGHDN, CDR2 FVKESK. This CDR3 has 15 residues. The CDR3 nucleotides are TGTGCCAGCAGCCAATCTAGCGGGAGTTTTTTCGAGCAGTACTTC. This translates into CASSQSSGSFFEQYF.

V gene TRBV9 combines with J gene TRBJ1-1; a weak D match, TRBD1 (5 bases). V lost 0 bases, J lost 10 bases, and 13 bases lay in between. CDR1 is SGDLS and CDR2 is YYNGEE in the germline V gene. This CDR3 has 13 residues. This CDR3 is CASSVVSREVAFF. The CDR3 region has the DNA TGTGCCAGCAGCGTAGTGTCCAGGGAGGTAGCTTTCTTT. The whole variable domain, filled in from reference TRBV9 and TRBJ1-1, reads DSGVTQTPKHLITATGQRVTLRCSPRSGDLSVYWYQQSLDQGLQFLIQYYNGEERAKGNILERFSAQQFPDLHSELNLSSLELGDSALYFCASSVVSREVAFFGQGTRLTVV.

As DNA, the CDR3 is TGTGCCAGTAGCGGGGGTGGGAGCGGGGACTACGAGCAGTACTTC. Its protein product is CASSGGGSGDYEQYF. The rearrangement uses TRBV19 and TRBJ2-7; TRBD2 agrees at 7 bases. CDR3 length: 15 residues. Germline values: CDR1 LNHDA, CDR2 SQIVND (reference sequence). V trimming: 6 bases; J trimming: 3 bases; junction bases outside the gene matches: 11. The full variable domain, with the rest looked up from reference TRBV19 and TRBJ2-7, is DGGITQSPKYLFRKEGQNVTLSCEQNLNHDAMYWYRQDPGQGLRLIYYSQIVNDFQKGDIAEGYSVSREKKESFPLTVTSAQKNPTAFYLCASSGGGSGDYEQYFGPGTRLTVT.

This chain uses TRBV28 with TRBJ1-4, with D hard to call. There are 13 residues in the CDR3. Per germline, CDR1 MDHEN and CDR2 SYDVKM. Trimming shortened V by 2 bases and J by 12 bases, and 13 bases separated the two germline ends. CDR3 region: CASSLTGFEQLFF. Written as DNA, the CDR3 is TGTGCCAGCAGTTTAACGGGGTTCGAACAACTGTTTTTT.

The DNA of the CDR3 is TGTGCCAGCAGCACAGGGACCGGGTGGTTGACCTTC. Protein product: CASSTGTGWLTF. V gene TRBV9 combines with J gene TRBJ1-2; TRBD1 might be the D (6 bases). V lost 4 bases and J 14 bases, leaving 18 bases between the germline ends. Germline loops: CDR1 SGDLS, CDR2 YYNGEE. The CDR3 loop spans 12 amino acids.

The rearrangement joins TRBV5-1 to TRBJ2-1, with 8 bases identical to TRBD2. There are 17 residues in the CDR3. CDR1 and CDR2 from the germline V gene are SGHRS and YFSETQ. The trim removed 0 bases at V and 3 bases at J, leaving 8 bases unmatched. The DNA of the CDR3 is TGCGCCAGCAGCTTGGCCGGCGGACTAGCCGGCTACAATGAGCAGTTCTTC. Translation: CASSLAGGLAGYNEQFF. Based on the CDR3 plus reference TRBV5-1 and TRBJ2-1, the full variable domain is KAGVTQTPRYLIKTRGQQVTLSCSPISGHRSVSWYQQTPGQGLQFLFEYFSETQRNKGNFPGRFSGRQFSNSRSEMNVSTLELGDSALYLCASSLAGGLAGYNEQFFGPGTRLTVL.

This sequence joins TRBV4-3 and TRBJ2-1; D possibly corresponds to TRBD2 (5 bases). This CDR3 is built from 16 residues. The V gene lost 2 bases and the J gene lost 1 base, with 12 bases spanning the gap. The germline CDR1 and CDR2 sequences are LGHNA and YSLEER. This chain's CDR3 is CASSQYLDSSYNEQFF. The CDR3 region has the DNA TGCGCCAGCAGCCAATACCTGGACTCGTCCTACAATGAGCAGTTCTTC.

V and J are TRBV6-1 and TRBJ1-4, with TRBD1 as a possible D gene (6 bases). Trimming removed 4 bases from V and 4 bases from J, with 10 bases in between. The CDR3 length is 14 residues. The germline CDR1 and CDR2 sequences are MNHNS and SASEGT. In nucleotides, the CDR3 is TGTGCCAGCAGTGTTGGCAGGGGTAATGAAAAACTGTTTTTT. Translating it yields CASSVGRGNEKLFF.

This chain uses TRBV19 with TRBJ2-5; 11 nucleotides agree with TRBD2. The J call may be incorrect, as the DNA end agrees better with TRBJ2-7. CDR3 length: 14 residues. In germline, CDR1 is LNHDA, CDR2 SQIVND (reference sequence). Written as DNA, the CDR3 is TGTGCCAGTAGTTTGACTAGCGGGGCCTACGAGCAGTACTTC. Amino acids: CASSLTSGAYEQYF.